A selection of T cell receptor beta chains follows, all from one sample in a study of T cells in localized non-small cell lung cancer. Data came from immunoSEQ multiplex PCR; TCRdb stores just in-frame clones and leaves some out. There are roughly 11,000 clones in the sample; more than 70% occur only once, and approximately 23% lies in the top ten. Specimen: peripheral blood, collected before any cancer treatment. These receptors were obtained from a male donor at least 60 years old with stage I lung adenocarcinoma. The CDR3 runs from the conserved cysteine through the conserved F or W. A D gene is named only where the DNA matches it firmly. The size of a clone is reported for some rows only, either as once, few or many, or as a class for expanded clones.

d_gene	v_gene	j_gene	abundance	CDR3aa	CDR3nt
NA	TRBV5-1	TRBJ2-2	NA	CASSLGPQGRQTPIIAGELFF	TGCGCCAGCAGCTTGGGACCTCAAGGACGCCAAACGCCTATTATTGCCGGGGAGCTGTTTTTT
TRBD1	TRBV19	TRBJ1-4	once	CASNWDSRAPNEKLFF	TGTGCCAGCAACTGGGACAGTCGGGCCCCGAATGAAAAACTGTTTTTT
NA	TRBV9	TRBJ1-3	NA	CASSGIGASGNTIYF	TGTGCCAGCAGCGGGATAGGGGCTTCTGGAAACACCATATATTTT
NA	TRBV30	TRBJ1-3	few	CAWSTGLYGNTIYF	TGTGCCTGGAGTACGGGACTTTATGGAAACACCATATATTTT
NA	TRBV5-1	TRBJ2-5	NA	CASSPGRGFQETQYF	TGCGCCAGCAGCCCTGGGCGGGGCTTCCAAGAGACCCAGTACTTC
TRBD1	TRBV5-1	TRBJ1-6	NA	CASSTGTGGKSPLHF	TGCGCCAGCTCTACGGGGACAGGGGGCAAGTCACCCCTCCACTTT
NA	TRBV19	TRBJ2-1	NA	CASATQSSYNEQFF	TGTGCCAGTGCGACACAGAGCTCCTACAATGAGCAGTTCTTC
TRBD2	TRBV11-3	TRBJ2-3	NA	CASSLDTSGSTDTQYF	TGTGCCAGCAGCTTAGATACTAGCGGTAGCACAGATACGCAGTATTTT
TRBD1	TRBV5-5	TRBJ1-3	NA	CASSLGQGEAGNTIYF	TGTGCCAGCAGCTTGGGACAGGGAGAGGCTGGAAACACCATATATTTT
NA	TRBV25-1	TRBJ2-3	NA	CASSLGGPTDTQYF	TGTGCCAGCAGTCTCGGGGGCCCTACAGATACGCAGTATTTT
NA	TRBV30	TRBJ2-7	NA	CAWSGDKPYEQYF	TGTGCCTGGAGCGGGGACAAACCCTACGAGCAGTACTTC
NA	TRBV29-1	TRBJ1-5	NA	CSVVDSNQPQHF	TGCAGCGTTGTGGATAGCAATCAGCCCCAGCATTTT
NA	TRBV7-2	TRBJ1-2	NA	CASSSRGWGYTF	TGTGCCAGCAGCTCTCGAGGCTGGGGATACACCTTC
NA	TRBV27	TRBJ2-7	NA	CASSLSLGYEQYF	TGTGCCAGCAGTTTATCGTTGGGCTACGAGCAGTACTTC
TRBD1	TRBV6-5	TRBJ1-1	NA	CASSSPSIGQGLRTFF	TGTGCCAGCAGTTCTCCCTCAATCGGACAGGGATTAAGAACTTTCTTT
TRBD1	TRBV19	TRBJ1-4	NA	CASRRQGFTNEKLFF	TGTGCCAGTAGGAGACAGGGATTCACTAATGAAAAACTGTTTTTT
TRBD1	TRBV6-5	TRBJ2-2	NA	CASEGASNTGELFF	TGTGCCAGCGAGGGGGCATCGAACACCGGGGAGCTGTTTTTT
NA	TRBV7-8	TRBJ2-3	NA	CASSRSARTDTQYF	TGTGCCAGCAGCCGGAGCGCCCGCACAGATACGCAGTATTTT
NA	TRBV9	TRBJ2-7	NA	CASSPGVYEQYF	TGTGCCAGCAGCCCGGGGGTCTACGAGCAGTACTTC
NA	TRBV2	TRBJ2-5	NA	CASSVQETQYF	TGTGCCAGCAGTGTACAAGAGACCCAGTACTTC
NA	TRBV6-5	TRBJ1-4	once	CASTSKGWDEKLFF	TGTGCCAGCACGTCTAAGGGATGGGATGAAAAACTGTTTTTT
TRBD1	TRBV6-6	TRBJ2-7	NA	CASSTGTGEIHEQYF	TGTGCCAGCAGTACGGGGACAGGGGAAATCCACGAGCAGTACTTC
NA	TRBV10-2	TRBJ2-2	once	CASRDGYLLNTGELFF	TGCGCCAGCAGAGACGGTTACTTACTGAACACCGGGGAGCTGTTTTTT
NA	TRBV7-2	TRBJ1-6	NA	CASSLQGNDSPLHF	TGTGCCAGCAGCTTACAGGGGAATGATTCACCCCTCCACTTT
NA	TRBV5-1	TRBJ1-1	NA	CASSFGGSNTEAFF	TGCGCCAGCAGCTTTGGGGGATCGAACACTGAAGCTTTCTTT
NA	TRBV29-1	TRBJ1-4	once	CSVGWDTGKLFF	TGCAGCGTTGGATGGGACACGGGAAAACTGTTTTTT
NA	TRBV30	TRBJ2-1	few	CAWSVQVGAWNEQFF	TGTGCCTGGAGTGTACAAGTAGGGGCATGGAATGAGCAGTTCTTC
NA	TRBV29-1	TRBJ1-3	NA	CSVLSGNTIYF	TGCAGCGTCCTCTCTGGAAACACCATATATTTT
TRBD1	TRBV4-2	TRBJ2-7	once	CASSPTGVASYEQYF	TGTGCCAGCAGCCCGACAGGGGTTGCCTCCTACGAGCAGTACTTC
TRBD2	TRBV30	TRBJ2-5	NA	CAWDNRGGEEETQYF	TGTGCCTGGGACAACCGGGGAGGGGAGGAAGAGACCCAGTACTTC
NA	TRBV11-2	TRBJ2-1	NA	CASSSTGGLYNEQFF	TGTGCCAGCAGTTCGACGGGGGGCCTCTACAATGAGCAGTTCTTC
TRBD1	TRBV4-2	TRBJ2-7	NA	CASSLGDSSYEQYF	TGTGCCAGCAGCTTAGGGGACAGCTCCTACGAGCAGTACTTC
NA	TRBV30	TRBJ1-1	NA	CAWGIDSEAFF	TGTGCCTGGGGTATTGACAGCGAAGCTTTCTTT
NA	TRBV5-5	TRBJ1-4	NA	CASSLTDDWTYNEKLFF	TGTGCCAGCAGCTTAACCGACGACTGGACTTATAATGAAAAACTGTTTTTT
NA	TRBV9	TRBJ2-1	NA	CASSTGTSVYNEQFF	TGTGCCAGCAGCACCGGGACTTCCGTCTACAATGAGCAGTTCTTC
NA	TRBV7-9	TRBJ1-1	NA	CASSSITGRKTEAFF	TGTGCCAGCAGCTCTATCACCGGGAGGAAGACTGAAGCTTTCTTT
TRBD2	TRBV5-5	TRBJ2-1	few	CASRGLAVYNEQFF	TGTGCCAGCAGGGGACTAGCGGTATACAATGAGCAGTTCTTC